The clone carrying this T cell receptor (beta chain) appeared a few times. Its cognate antigen is unknown. This sample was included in a study of blood T cells in healthy people across ages. The germline CDR1 and CDR2 sequences are KGHDR and SFDVKD. The CDR3 runs to 15 residues. J gave up 6 bases and V 4 bases, and 10 bases lay outside the gene matches. Then a second PCR, running roughly 7 to 11 cycles, was carried out with a sample-barcoded 5' primer and a J-beta primer mix. TCRdb redid the calling of the 5' RACE reads with MiXCR, one entry per CDR3 protein. Of 1.5 million to 2 million distinct CDR3 sequences listed, approximately 28% were seen once; the top ten hold 7% to 9%. Overall study results and limits: Relative to aged donors, long-lived donors carried more naive CD4+ cells and displayed higher diversity. Lack of knowledge of donor CMV status possibly confounded expanded clonotype changes. It was held that the diversity estimates obtained from one million T cells were underestimates.

The clonotype comes from a woman in her twenties or thirties in good health. Material for sequencing was blood. This chain uses TRBV24-1 with TRBJ1-2; 7 nucleotides agree with TRBD1. The CDR3 here is CATSDSDREVDGYTF. CDR3 sequence (DNA): TGTGCCACCAGTGACTCCGACAGGGAGGTCGATGGCTACACCTTC.